A selection of T cell receptor beta chains follows, all from one sample in a study of T cell responses to AZD1222 COVID-19 vaccine. Repertoires were generated with immunoSEQ multiplex PCR, while TCRdb's copy carries only in-frame clones and drops some. The table records under 80,000 clones, roughly 80% of them present only once. Source: peripheral blood, taken on day 0 of AZD1222 vaccination. The source of these receptors is an adult in good health. The CDR3 runs from the conserved cysteine through the conserved F or W. The D gene is left open where the match is weak. The size field is filled for only some rows; it gives once, few, many or a size class.

d_call j_call clone_size v_call cdr3_nt cdr3_aa
NA TRBJ1-2 NA TRBV7-2 TGTGCCAGCAGCTTACCGCTTGGGACTGAAAGCTACACCTTC CASSLPLGTESYTF
NA TRBJ2-7 once TRBV28 TGTGCCAGCAGTCCCCTAGGCTACGAGCAGTACTTC CASSPLGYEQYF
NA TRBJ2-3 NA TRBV28 TGTGCCACGCTCCCCATCCGCACAGATACGCAGTATTTT CATLPIRTDTQYF
NA TRBJ1-2 NA TRBV18 TGTGCCAGCTCACGTGGGGACGGAAACTATGGCTACACCTTC CASSRGDGNYGYTF
NA TRBJ1-1 NA TRBV6-5 TGTGCCAGCAGCCGCGGTTGGAACACTGAAGCTTTCTTT CASSRGWNTEAFF
NA TRBJ1-2 NA TRBV23-1 TGCGCCAGCAGTCAATCGATCGGCTACACCTTC CASSQSIGYTF
TRBD2 TRBJ2-7 NA TRBV3-1/TRBV3-2 TGTGCCAGCAGCCAAACTAGCGGGGGGGCTAACGAGCAGTACTTC CASSQTSGGANEQYF
NA TRBJ1-5 NA TRBV6-6 TGTGCCAGCAGTTACCGGGACCCCCGTGTTCGGCCCCAGCATTTT CASSYRDPRVRPQHF
TRBD1 TRBJ2-1 NA TRBV5-1 TGCGCCAGCAGCTTACCGAGGACAGGTTCCTACAATGAGCAGTTCTTC CASSLPRTGSYNEQFF
TRBD1 TRBJ1-5 NA TRBV19 TGTGCCAGTAGTATAGTACAGGGGAATCAGCCCCAGCATTTT CASSIVQGNQPQHF
NA TRBJ1-1 NA TRBV7-9 TGTGCCAGCAGCTTAAAAGGGGTTTCGAACACTGAAGCTTTCTTT CASSLKGVSNTEAFF
NA TRBJ2-5 NA TRBV6-6 TGTGCCACCAAGGGGAGTTACGACCAAGAGACCCAGTACTTC CATKGSYDQETQYF
NA TRBJ1-2 NA TRBV7-9 TGTGCCAGCAGCTCCCAGGGTACAGGGATGGCCTATGGCTACACCTTC CASSSQGTGMAYGYTF
TRBD1 TRBJ1-1 NA TRBV18 TGTGCCAGCTCACCCGGGACAGGGAACACTGAAGCTTTCTTT CASSPGTGNTEAFF
TRBD1 TRBJ1-5 NA TRBV19 TGTGCCAGTAGCCCCAGGCCGGCAGGGGGCTGGAGATTGTCGGATTTT CASSPRPAGGWRLSDF
TRBD1 TRBJ1-2 NA TRBV28 TGTGCCAGCAGTTTAAAGGGGGCGGATGGCTACACCTTC CASSLKGADGYTF
NA TRBJ1-4 NA TRBV12-2 TGTGCAAGTCGCTCAGGGGGGGCAACTAATGAAAAACTGTTTTTT CASRSGGATNEKLFF
NA TRBJ1-2 NA TRBV5-3 TGTGCCAGAAGCTTGGTTGATGGGGTAAGGCGCTGTGGCTACACCTTC CARSLVDGVRRCGYTF
NA TRBJ2-3 NA TRBV7-2 TGTGCCAGCAGTAATGACGGGGGAACAGATACGCAGTATTTT CASSNDGGTDTQYF
NA TRBJ1-2 NA TRBV3-1/TRBV3-2 TGTGCCAGCAGCCAAGGAGGGAAGGGGGGCTATGGCTACACCTTC CASSQGGKGGYGYTF
NA TRBJ1-3 NA TRBV9 TGTGCCAGCAGCCGATCGGGAAACACCATATATTTT CASSRSGNTIYF
NA TRBJ2-3 NA TRBV7-3 TGTGCCAGCAGCCCGGACCTAACAGATACGCAGTATTTT CASSPDLTDTQYF
NA TRBJ2-6 NA TRBV18 TGTGCCAGCTCACCACCGGTAGGGGTCGGGGCCAACGTCCTGACTTTC CASSPPVGVGANVLTF
NA TRBJ2-2 NA TRBV7-8 TGTGCCAGCAGCTTAACTCCCAGGAAGAACACCGGGGAGCTGTTTTTT CASSLTPRKNTGELFF
TRBD2 TRBJ2-7 NA TRBV6-1 TGTGCCAGCAGTGAAGAGGTAGCGGGAGGGTCCTACGAGCAGTACTTC CASSEEVAGGSYEQYF
NA TRBJ1-5 few TRBV5-5 TGTGCCAGCGCTGGTACGACATCTGGCAATCAGCCCCAGCATTTT CASAGTTSGNQPQHF
NA TRBJ1-1 NA TRBV14 TGTGCCAGCAGCCAAGGGTCGTACGCTGAAGCTTTCTTT CASSQGSYAEAFF
TRBD1 TRBJ1-5 NA TRBV5-5 TGTGCCAGCAGCTCGACAGGGGGCAATCAGCCCCAGCATTTT CASSSTGGNQPQHF
NA TRBJ2-1 NA TRBV4-2 TGTGCCAGCAGCCAGTCCGGGACCGCTGGGGATGAGCAGTTCTTC CASSQSGTAGDEQFF
TRBD2 TRBJ2-3 NA TRBV19 TGTGCCAGTAGTATGGGAGGGAGGAAAGGGGATACGCAGTATTTT CASSMGGRKGDTQYF
NA TRBJ2-3 NA TRBV5-8 TGTGCCAGCAGCTTTACTGGGAGTAGCGTTAGCACAGATACGCAGTATTTT CASSFTGSSVSTDTQYF
NA TRBJ2-1 NA TRBV3-1/TRBV3-2 TGTGCCAGCAGCCGGGGCGGGGTTGAGCAGTTCTTC CASSRGGVEQFF
TRBD1 TRBJ1-4 NA TRBV6-5 TGTGCCAGCAGCGGGACAGCTGCAACTAATGAAAAACTGTTTTTT CASSGTAATNEKLFF
NA TRBJ2-7 NA TRBV29-1 TGCAGCGTTGGGGCCGCCTACGAGCAGTACTTC CSVGAAYEQYF
NA TRBJ1-2 NA TRBV28 TGTGCCAGCAGACAACTTGACTATGGCTACACCTTC CASRQLDYGYTF
NA TRBJ1-5 NA TRBV18 TGTGCCAGCTCACCGGCTGAACTCAATCAGCCCCAGCATTTT CASSPAELNQPQHF
TRBD2 TRBJ2-1 once TRBV30 TGTGCCTATGCGGGAGATCTGGAGCAGTTCTTC CAYAGDLEQFF
TRBD1 TRBJ1-1 NA TRBV7-6 TGTGCCAGCAGCCGACAGGGGGCCGCTGAAGCTTTCTTT CASSRQGAAEAFF
NA TRBJ2-5 NA TRBV7-3 TGTGCCAGCAGCTTAATGGCAACTATCGTAGGAGAGACCCAGTACTTC CASSLMATIVGETQYF
NA TRBJ2-7 few TRBV7-8 TGTGCCAGCAGCCTCAGGGGTTACGAGCAGTACTTC CASSLRGYEQYF
TRBD2 TRBJ2-3 NA TRBV4-3 TGCGCCAGCAGCCTGGGACTAGCGGGAGGGACCCTCCCCACAGATACGCAGTATTTT CASSLGLAGGTLPTDTQYF
TRBD2 TRBJ2-1 NA TRBV3-1/TRBV3-2 TGTGCCAGCAGCCAAGCAGCGGGGCCCCGGGGGGAGCAGTTCTTC CASSQAAGPRGEQFF
NA TRBJ2-7 NA TRBV5-6 TGTGCCAGCAGCTTGGCCCCGGCAGTGACCTACGAGCAGTACTTC CASSLAPAVTYEQYF
NA TRBJ1-1 NA TRBV13 TGTGCCAGCAGTCCGTTGGGACTTCAGACGTCGGACCTGAACACTGAAGCTTTCTTT CASSPLGLQTSDLNTEAFF
NA TRBJ1-2 NA TRBV28 TGTGCCAGCAGTCTCTATGGCTACACCTTC CASSLYGYTF
NA TRBJ2-3 NA TRBV19 TGTGCCAGTATGGTGGAGGGCACAGATACGCAGTATTTT CASMVEGTDTQYF
NA TRBJ2-3 NA TRBV7-3 TGTGCCAGCAGCCCTCGGGGAGCGGGCACAGATACGCAGTATTTT CASSPRGAGTDTQYF
NA TRBJ2-3 NA TRBV5-1 TGCGCCAGCACCGTGGGAAATGACGGAGATACGCAGTATTTT CASTVGNDGDTQYF
TRBD2 TRBJ2-5 once TRBV27 TGTGCCAGCAGTCCTACAGCGGGAGGACAAGAGACCCAGTACTTC CASSPTAGGQETQYF
NA TRBJ1-2 NA TRBV4-3 TGCGCCAGCAGCCAAGAGAGGGGGGCCTATAACTATGGCTACACCTTC CASSQERGAYNYGYTF
NA TRBJ2-2 NA TRBV21-1 TGTGCCAGCAGCGAAATGGGACCGATGACGAGCATCTCGAACACCGGGGAGCTGTTTTTT CASSEMGPMTSISNTGELFF